Each of the 10 T cell receptor beta chains below was sequenced from the same sample in a study of regulatory T cells in long-lasting Graves disease. CDR3 regions were amplified by Arm-PCR using iRepertoire HTBI primers to build TCR beta libraries. TCRdb fed the multiplex PCR reads into MiXCR, producing one record per CDR3 protein. The sample carries around 400,000 distinct CDR3 sequences, approximately 16% recorded once. As for time point: newly diagnosed GD, antithyroid drugs for less than 3 months. Extracted PBMC RNA gave rise to the TCR library. The same sample was also used in a study of T cells in Graves' hyperthyroidism and ophthalmopathy.

This sample comprised peripheral blood mononuclear cells (PBMCs), obtained at new diagnosis, from a patient treated with antithyroid drugs. The receptors come from a woman between 40 and 50 years old with Graves disease.

There are many counts of this clonotype. The genes are TRBV25-1 and TRBJ1-2; 7 bases agree with TRBD1. Germline V CDR1 and CDR2: MGHDK, SYGVNS. The length of the CDR3 is 13 residues. V was clipped by 8 bases and J by 3 bases; unmatched bases: 6. CDR3 sequence reads: CASQGGSYYGYTF. DNA of the CDR3: TGTGCCAGCCAGGGGGGGTCCTACTATGGCTACACCTTC.

This clonotype appeared many times. The rearrangement joins TRBV12-3 or TRBV12-4 to TRBJ2-5, with 8 positions matching TRBD2. With V trimmed by 6 bases and J by 3 bases, 6 bases remained unmatched. The CDR3 runs 14 residues. As DNA, the CDR3 is TGTGCCAGCAGAAGGGGACTAGGGAAAGAGACCCAGTACTTC. It codes for CASRRGLGKETQYF.

This clonotype was found many times. The rearrangement joins TRBV2 to TRBJ2-1, with TRBD1 matching 7 bases. Per the germline V gene, CDR1 is SNHLY and CDR2 is FYNNEI. J was trimmed by 0 bases and V by 2 bases; bases with no gene match: 4. CDR3 size: 16 residues. The CDR3 loop reads CASSEPTGASYNEQFF. CDR3 in DNA: TGTGCCAGCAGTGAACCTACAGGGGCCTCCTACAATGAGCAGTTCTTC.

The chain joins TRBV28 to TRBJ1-4, with 9 positions matching TRBD1. The V gene end was trimmed by 2 bases and the J gene end by 4 bases; junction bases not matched to a gene: 11. CDR1 and CDR2 from the germline V gene are MDHEN and SYDVKM. The CDR3 has 18 residues. The CDR3 loop is CASSLMSRRTGVNEKLFF. The CDR3 nucleotides are TGTGCCAGCAGTTTAATGTCCCGACGGACAGGGGTTAATGAAAAACTGTTTTTT.

The table lists this clonotype with a few counts. The genes are TRBV19 and TRBJ1-2; 8 nucleotides match TRBD1. V shed 6 bases, J shed 5 bases, and the junction held 5 bases outside the gene matches. CDR3 size: 13 residues. The V gene's germline CDR1 is LNHDA and CDR2 SQIVND (reference sequence). Written as DNA, the CDR3 is TGTGCCAGTAGCGAGGACAGGGAATATGGCTACACCTTC. This translates into CASSEDREYGYTF.

This clonotype was detected many times. The V call is TRBV7-9, the J call TRBJ2-1; D call uncertain. Germline values: CDR1 SEHNR, CDR2 FQNEAQ (reference sequence). The CDR3 runs to 12 residues. The V and J ends lost 5 bases and 5 bases respectively, with 7 bases between them. This chain's CDR3 is CASSKDHNEQFF. CDR3 nucleotide sequence: TGTGCCAGCAGCAAGGACCACAATGAGCAGTTCTTC.

A few counts support this clonotype. Just one base apart from a much larger clone, this may be a read error. The chain carries TRBV11-2 and TRBJ2-3; D ambiguous. V was trimmed by 1 base and J by 5 bases, leaving 13 bases between them. Germline V gene sequence: CDR1 SGHAT, CDR2 FQNNGV. CDR3 size: 15 residues. CDR3 sequence: CASSLASYSGDTQYF. The DNA of the CDR3 is TGTGCCAGCAGCTTAGCTTCTTATTCGGGAGATACGCAGTATTTT.

There are a few counts of this clonotype. The CDR3 nucleotides are TGTGCCAGCAGTCTTATAGGGAAAAGCTCCTACAATGAGCAGTTCTTC. This gives the protein CASSLIGKSSYNEQFF. This sequence joins TRBV28 and TRBJ2-1; D gene unclear. V lost 5 bases and J 0 bases, leaving 14 bases between the germline ends. The CDR3 length is 16 residues. Germline V gene lookup returns CDR1 MDHEN and CDR2 SYDVKM.

This clonotype appeared a few times. The V and J genes are TRBV30 and TRBJ2-4; 9 nucleotides line up with TRBD1. Per germline, CDR1 GTSNPN and CDR2 SVGIG (reference sequence). V gave up 1 base and J gave up 8 bases; unmatched junction bases: 6. This CDR3 comprises 14 residues. The CDR3 bases are TGTGCCTGGAGTGGGAGGGACAGGGCAGACATTCAGTACTTC. This gives the protein CAWSGRDRADIQYF.

The J gene is TRBJ2-2, the V gene TRBV11-2; 13 bases match TRBD2. CDR3 length equals 17 residues. The germline gives CDR1 SGHAT, CDR2 FQNNGV. Trimming removed 1 base from V and 5 bases from J; junction bases left unmatched: 4. CDR3 region: CASSLGGLAGSTGELFF. CDR3 coding DNA: TGTGCCAGCAGCTTAGGGGGACTAGCGGGATCAACCGGGGAGCTGTTTTTT.